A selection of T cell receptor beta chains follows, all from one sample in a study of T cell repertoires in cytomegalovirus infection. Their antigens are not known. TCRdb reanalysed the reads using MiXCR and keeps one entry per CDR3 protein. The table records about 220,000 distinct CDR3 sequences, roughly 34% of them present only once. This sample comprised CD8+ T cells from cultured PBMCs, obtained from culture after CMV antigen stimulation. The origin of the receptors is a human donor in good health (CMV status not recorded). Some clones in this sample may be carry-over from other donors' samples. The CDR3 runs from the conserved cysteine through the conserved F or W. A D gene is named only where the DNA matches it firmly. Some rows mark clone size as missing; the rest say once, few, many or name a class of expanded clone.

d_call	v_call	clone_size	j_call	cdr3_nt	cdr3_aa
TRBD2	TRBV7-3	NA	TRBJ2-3	TGTGCCAGCAGCTTTTCCGGAACTAGCGGCTTCACAGATACGCAGTATTTT	CASSFSGTSGFTDTQYF
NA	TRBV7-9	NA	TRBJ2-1	TGTGCCACCGCGCAAGGGGGGGAGAGTCATGAGCAGTTCTTC	CATAQGGESHEQFF
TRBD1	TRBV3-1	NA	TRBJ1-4	TGTGCCAGCAGCCAACGGACAGGGGGGAATGAAAAACTGTTTTTT	CASSQRTGGNEKLFF
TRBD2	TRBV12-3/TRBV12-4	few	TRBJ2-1	TGTGCCAGCAGCTATAGCGGGCTGAGCTCCTACAATGAGCAGTTCTTC	CASSYSGLSSYNEQFF
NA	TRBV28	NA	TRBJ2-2	TGTGCCAGCAGTGGAAGGTTGGGTTCCGGGGAGCTGTTTTTT	CASSGRLGSGELFF
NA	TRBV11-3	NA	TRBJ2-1	TGTGCCAGCAGCTTGTCTAGCATGCACAATGTGCAGTTCTTC	CASSLSSMHNVQFF
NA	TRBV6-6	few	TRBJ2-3	TGTGCCAGCAGGAAACTAGCAGATACGCAGTATTTT	CASRKLADTQYF
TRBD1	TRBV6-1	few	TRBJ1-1	TGTGCCAGCAGTGGAGACAGGGAAACGGACACTGAAGCTTTCTTT	CASSGDRETDTEAFF
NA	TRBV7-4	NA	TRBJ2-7	TGTGCCAGCAGCCGGTCGGACACTGACTACGAGCAGTACTTC	CASSRSDTDYEQYF
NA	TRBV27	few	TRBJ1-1	TGTGCCAGCAGTTTCGCAGGGATGAACACTGAAGCTTTCTTT	CASSFAGMNTEAFF
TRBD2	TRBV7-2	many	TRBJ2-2	TGTGCCAGCAGACCGGGACTAACGAACACCGGGGAGCTGTTTTTT	CASRPGLTNTGELFF
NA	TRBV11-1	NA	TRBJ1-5	TGTGCCAGCAGCCCACCCACAGGGAATCAGCCCCAGCATTTT	CASSPPTGNQPQHF
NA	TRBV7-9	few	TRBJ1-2	TGTGCCAGCAGCTTAGGGGACTATGGCTACACCTTC	CASSLGDYGYTF
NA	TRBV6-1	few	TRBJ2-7	TGTGCCAGCAGACCCGGACCTTCCTACGAGCAGTACTTC	CASRPGPSYEQYF
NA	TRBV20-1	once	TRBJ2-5	TGCAGTGCTAGAGTAAGGGGTATGGAGACCCAGTACTTC	CSARVRGMETQYF
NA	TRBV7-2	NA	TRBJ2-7	TGTGCCAGCAGCCCTATAGGCTACTACGAGCAGTACTTC	CASSPIGYYEQYF
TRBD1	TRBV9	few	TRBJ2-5	TGTGCCAGCAGCATCGGGACAGGGATGCAAGAGACCCAGTACTTC	CASSIGTGMQETQYF